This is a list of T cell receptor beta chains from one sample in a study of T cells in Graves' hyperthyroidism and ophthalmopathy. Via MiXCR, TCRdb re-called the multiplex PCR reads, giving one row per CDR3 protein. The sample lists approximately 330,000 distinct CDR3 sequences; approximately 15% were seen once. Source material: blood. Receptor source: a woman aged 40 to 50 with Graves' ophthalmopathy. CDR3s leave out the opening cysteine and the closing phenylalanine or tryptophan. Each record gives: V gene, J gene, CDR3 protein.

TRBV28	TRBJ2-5	ASSFLAGTETQY
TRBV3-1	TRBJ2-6	ASSEAGTWANVLT
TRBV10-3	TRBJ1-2	AISSGQLSYT
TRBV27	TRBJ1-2	ASSPSPRNYGYT
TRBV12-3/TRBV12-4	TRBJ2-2	ASSPGLAGITGELF
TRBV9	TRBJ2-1	ASSAGTSGTNEQF
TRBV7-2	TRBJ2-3	ASSLRAGGMTDTQY
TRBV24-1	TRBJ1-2	ATLGDRAGGYT
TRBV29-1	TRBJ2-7	SVTSGSSYEQY
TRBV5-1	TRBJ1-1	ASSLFTGDEAF
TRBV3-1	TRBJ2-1	ASSQVGEQF
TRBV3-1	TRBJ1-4	ASSQDTGEKLF
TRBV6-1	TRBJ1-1	ASSYPGGSITEAF
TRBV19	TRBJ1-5	ASSMTVQGVQPQH